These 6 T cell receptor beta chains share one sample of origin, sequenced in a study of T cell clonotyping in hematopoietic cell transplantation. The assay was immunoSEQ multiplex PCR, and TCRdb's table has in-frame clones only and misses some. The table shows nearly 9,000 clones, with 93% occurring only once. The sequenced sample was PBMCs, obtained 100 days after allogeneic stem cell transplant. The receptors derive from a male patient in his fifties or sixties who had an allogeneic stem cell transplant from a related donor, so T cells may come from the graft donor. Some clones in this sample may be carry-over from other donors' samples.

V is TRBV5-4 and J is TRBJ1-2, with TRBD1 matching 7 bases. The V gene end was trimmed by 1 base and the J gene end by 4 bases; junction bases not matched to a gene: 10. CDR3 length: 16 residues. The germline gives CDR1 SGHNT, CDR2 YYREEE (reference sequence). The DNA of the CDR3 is TGTGCCAGCAGCTTGCCCAGGGGGACCCAAATCTATGGCTACACCTTC. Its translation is CASSLPRGTQIYGYTF.

The CDR3 protein is CASSTPGLSGAGYTF. CDR3 DNA: TGTGCCAGTAGTACCCCGGGGCTGTCGGGAGCTGGCTACACCTTC. V is TRBV19 and J is TRBJ1-2; TRBD1 might be the D (5 bases). The CDR3 has 15 residues. Germline CDR1 and CDR2: LNHDA and SQIVND (reference sequence). Trimming left V 4 bases short and J 7 bases short, with 19 bases between.

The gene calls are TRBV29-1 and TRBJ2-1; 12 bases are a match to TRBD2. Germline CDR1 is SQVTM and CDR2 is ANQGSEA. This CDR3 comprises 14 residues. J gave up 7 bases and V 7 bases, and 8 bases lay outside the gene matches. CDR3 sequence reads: CSAGLAGIGNEQFF. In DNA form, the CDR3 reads TGCAGCGCTGGACTAGCGGGAATAGGTAATGAGCAGTTCTTC.

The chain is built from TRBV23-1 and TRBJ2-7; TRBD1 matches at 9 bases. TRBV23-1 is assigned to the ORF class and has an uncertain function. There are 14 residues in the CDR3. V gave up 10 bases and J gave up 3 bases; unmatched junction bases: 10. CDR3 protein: CANPRDRAYYEQYF. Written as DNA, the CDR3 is TGCGCCAACCCCCGGGACAGGGCTTACTACGAGCAGTACTTC.

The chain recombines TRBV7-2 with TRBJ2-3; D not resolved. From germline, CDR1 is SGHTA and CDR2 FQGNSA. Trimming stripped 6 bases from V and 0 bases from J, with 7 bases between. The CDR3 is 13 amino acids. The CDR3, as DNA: TGTGCCAGCAGGCGCCAAAGCACAGATACGCAGTATTTT. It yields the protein CASRRQSTDTQYF. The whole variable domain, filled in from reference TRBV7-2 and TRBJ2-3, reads GAGVSQSPSNKVTEKGKDVELRCDPISGHTALYWYRQSLGQGLEFLIYFQGNSAPDKSGLPSDRFSAERTGGSVSTLTIQRTQQEDSAVYLCASRRQSTDTQYFGPGTRLTVL.

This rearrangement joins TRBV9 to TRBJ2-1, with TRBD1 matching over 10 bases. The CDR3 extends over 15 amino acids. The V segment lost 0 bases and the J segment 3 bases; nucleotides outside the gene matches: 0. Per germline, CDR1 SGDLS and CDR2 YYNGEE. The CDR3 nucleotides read TGTGCCAGCAGCGTAGGGGACAGGGGCTACAATGAGCAGTTCTTC. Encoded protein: CASSVGDRGYNEQFF.